This T cell receptor (beta chain) derives from a study of shared clonotypes between healthy human individuals. This clone was seen just once. Only in-frame clones appear in the TCRdb table, and some are missing; sequencing was by immunoSEQ multiplex PCR. Of fewer than 600,000 clones in the sample, 75% to 85% were seen once. The source material was PBMCs. The TCR sequence derives from a woman in her thirties or forties in good health. Some clones in this sample may be carry-over from other donors' samples.

CDR3 in amino acids: CAISETLNYEQYF. CDR3 DNA: TGTGCCATCAGTGAGACCCTTAACTACGAGCAGTACTTC. The chain combines TRBV10-3 with TRBJ2-7; D unresolved. Germline loops: CDR1 ENHRY, CDR2 SYGVKD. V lost 2 bases to trimming and J lost 3 bases, with 8 bases between them. This CDR3 contains 13 residues.